The 30 T cell receptor beta chains below come from one sample, sequenced in a study of OX40 agonist ivuxolimab in advanced cancers. The method was immunoSEQ multiplex PCR; TCRdb's version includes in-frame clones alone and lacks a portion of them. This table holds about 73,000 clones, around 84% found once. The material sequenced was CD4+ or CD8+ T cells sorted from blood, taken in a trial of the OX40 agonist ivuxolimab. The receptors were gathered from an adult with an advanced solid tumor such as melanoma, head and neck, liver or kidney cancer.

This chain joins TRBV4-3 and TRBJ1-6; maybe TRBD1 (6 bases). The CDR3 loop spans 15 amino acids. Germline V gene data show CDR1 as LGHNA and CDR2 as YSLEER. V lost 1 base and J lost 10, with 14 bases in between. As DNA, the CDR3 is TGCGCCAGCAGCCAAGGGTGGACAGCCAAATCACCCCTCCACTTT. Residues: CASSQGWTAKSPLHF.

The CDR3: CASSFTGGTSNQPQHF. The CDR3 bases are TGTGCCAGCAGCTTTACGGGGGGGACCAGCAATCAGCCCCAGCATTTT. The rearrangement uses TRBV13 and TRBJ1-5; possible D gene TRBD1, 5 bases. Trimming stripped 3 bases from V and 1 base from J, with 13 bases between. Germline CDR1 and CDR2: PRHDT and FYEKMQ (reference sequence). The CDR3 covers 16 residues.

This chain joins TRBV28 and TRBJ1-5, with unresolved D. The CDR3 is 12 residues long. Germline loops: CDR1 MDHEN, CDR2 SYDVKM. Trimming removed 8 bases at V and 0 bases at J, with 5 bases between. The CDR3, as DNA: TGTGCCAGCCCAGATAGCAATCAGCCCCAGCATTTT. Translation gives CASPDSNQPQHF.

This sequence joins TRBV7-9 and TRBJ2-1; possibly TRBD1 or TRBD2 for D (6 bases each). The CDR3 length is 17 residues. The germline CDR1 and CDR2 sequences are SEHNR and FQNEAQ (reference sequence). V lost 2 bases and J 0 bases, leaving 14 bases between the germline ends. The CDR3 is CASSLTGAINSYNEQFF. CDR3 coding DNA: TGTGCCAGCAGCTTAACGGGGGCGATAAACTCCTACAATGAGCAGTTCTTC.

The V call is TRBV6-6, the J call TRBJ2-7, with D perhaps matching TRBD1 (5 bases). In germline, CDR1 is MNHNY, CDR2 SVGAGI (reference sequence). Trimming removed 5 bases at V and 3 bases at J, with 8 bases between. The CDR3 consists of 12 residues. The CDR3 is CASSRRVYEQYF. The CDR3 nucleotides are TGTGCCAGCAGTCGCAGGGTCTACGAGCAGTACTTC.

This clone was seen a few times. This chain links TRBV7-9 with TRBJ1-5; D uncertain. Germline V CDR1 and CDR2: SEHNR, FQNEAQ (reference sequence). V lost 2 bases and J 7 bases, leaving 15 bases between the germline ends. The CDR3 contains 15 residues. The CDR3 loop is CASSLNSGLSQPQHF. CDR3 bases: TGTGCCAGCAGCTTAAACTCCGGGTTAAGCCAGCCCCAGCATTTT.

This clone came up once. The V call is TRBV7-9, the J call TRBJ2-1, with D tentatively TRBD1 (6 bases). This CDR3 spans 15 amino acids. The germline V gene encodes CDR1 SEHNR and CDR2 FQNEAQ (reference sequence). Trimming cost V 0 bases and J 3 bases, with 9 bases left between them. The CDR3 loop reads CASSLAGAVYNEQFF. Written as DNA, the CDR3 is TGTGCCAGCAGCTTAGCGGGGGCAGTCTACAATGAGCAGTTCTTC.

This clone was observed a handful of times. This chain uses TRBV28 with TRBJ2-7; D is possibly TRBD1 or TRBD2 (5 bases each). V lost 6 bases, J lost 6 bases, and 12 bases lay in between. The CDR3 length is 12 residues. Germline CDR1 and CDR2: MDHEN and SYDVKM. DNA of the CDR3: TGTGCCAGCAGCCGAGGGACCGTCGAGCAGTACTTC. This encodes CASSRGTVEQYF.

This chain connects TRBV11-3 to TRBJ1-1, with D perhaps matching TRBD1 (5 bases). The V end lost 5 bases, the J end lost 6 bases, and 19 bases lay between the germline ends. CDR1 is SGHNT and CDR2 is YENEEA in the germline V gene. The length of the CDR3 is 15 residues. The chain's CDR3 is CASSAGRLETPEAFF. The CDR3 coding sequence is TGTGCCAGCAGCGCGGGACGCCTGGAGACCCCTGAAGCTTTCTTT.

V and J are TRBV11-2 and TRBJ2-3, with 7 nucleotides matching TRBD2. The CDR3 totals 15 residues. Trimming cost V 1 base and J 8 bases; bases outside gene matches: 9. Germline V gene lookup returns CDR1 SGHAT and CDR2 FQNNGV. CDR3 residues: CASSLVWGGEGTQYF. The CDR3 coding sequence is TGTGCCAGCAGCTTAGTCTGGGGGGGTGAGGGTACGCAGTATTTT.

This clone occurred once. This CDR3 reads CASSFREGRSEAFF. CDR3 nucleotides: TGTGCCAGCAGCTTCAGGGAAGGTCGTTCTGAAGCTTTCTTT. The rearrangement uses TRBV7-2 and TRBJ1-1; D is perhaps TRBD1 (5 bases). V lost 3 bases to trimming and J lost 6 bases, with 14 bases between them. The CDR3 has 14 residues. Germline V gives CDR1 SGHTA, CDR2 FQGNSA.

In this sample, this clone turned up once. The chain uses TRBV5-6 and TRBJ1-6, with 8 bases lining up with TRBD1. After removal of 0 bases from V and 2 bases from J, the junction contained 7 bases not matched to a gene. Germline V gene data show CDR1 as SGHDT and CDR2 as YYEEEE. The CDR3 totals 18 residues. CDR3 region: CASSLGTGYGTYNSPLHF. DNA of the CDR3: TGTGCCAGCAGCTTGGGGACAGGGTATGGCACCTATAATTCACCCCTCCACTTT.

V and J are TRBV19 and TRBJ2-2, with TRBD1 as a possible D gene (6 bases). There are 14 residues in the CDR3. Germline V lookup: CDR1 LNHDA, CDR2 SQIVND (reference sequence). Trimming stripped 6 bases from V and 3 bases from J, with 11 bases between. The CDR3 loop reads CASSRGVDTGELFF. The CDR3 DNA follows: TGTGCCAGTAGCAGGGGAGTCGACACCGGGGAGCTGTTTTTT. Full variable domain (missing parts from reference TRBV19 and TRBJ2-2): DGGITQSPKYLFRKEGQNVTLSCEQNLNHDAMYWYRQDPGQGLRLIYYSQIVNDFQKGDIAEGYSVSREKKESFPLTVTSAQKNPTAFYLCASSRGVDTGELFFGEGSRLTVL.

CDR3 coding DNA: TGTGCCAGCAGTGGCCGGGACTCCAGTTCTGGCTACACCTTC. Encoded protein: CASSGRDSSSGYTF. The chain recombines TRBV25-1 with TRBJ1-2; a weak D match, TRBD1 (5 bases). CDR1 MGHDK and CDR2 SYGVNS come from the germline V gene. The ends were cut back, 4 bases at V and 7 bases at J, with 16 bases in the middle. This CDR3 is built from 14 residues.

The genes are TRBV7-3 and TRBJ2-7; D might be TRBD2 (5 bases). Trimming took off 3 bases at V and 4 bases at J, with 10 bases between the two ends. CDR1 SGHTA and CDR2 FQGTGA come from the germline V gene. The CDR3 is made up of 13 amino acids. The CDR3 nucleotides are TGTGCCAGCAGCTTTGACTATGAGTACGAGCAGTACTTC. Amino acids: CASSFDYEYEQYF. The whole variable domain, remainder taken from reference TRBV7-3 and TRBJ2-7, is GAGVSQTPSNKVTEKGKYVELRCDPISGHTALYWYRQSLGQGPEFLIYFQGTGAADDSGLPNDRFFAVRPEGSVSTLKIQRTERGDSAVYLCASSFDYEYEQYFGPGTRLTVT.

As to this clone: The junction and the germline gene differ at one end; a read error may be behind it. V gene TRBV7-3 combines with J gene TRBJ2-3, with 14 positions matching TRBD2. The CDR3 extends over 19 amino acids. Germline-derived CDR1 and CDR2 are SGHTA and FQGTGA. CDR3 sequence reads: CASSLTGTSGSIGTDTQYF. CDR3 nucleotide sequence: TGTGCCAGCAGCCTAACCGGGACTAGCGGGAGTATAGGCACAGATACGCAGTATTTT.

This chain links TRBV5-1 with TRBJ2-2, with D hard to call. CDR3 size: 15 residues. In germline, CDR1 is SGHRS, CDR2 YFSETQ. Trimming took off 4 bases at V and 1 base at J, with 11 bases between the two ends. The CDR3 sequence is CASSPVLRNTGELFF. The CDR3 DNA reads as TGCGCCAGCAGCCCAGTTTTACGGAACACCGGGGAGCTGTTTTTT.

This clone was seen once. The V call is TRBV5-5, the J call TRBJ2-2; perhaps TRBD2 as D (5 bases). CDR1 and CDR2 (germline): SGHKS, YYEKEE (reference sequence). This CDR3 is built from 18 residues. Trimming shortened V by 0 bases and J by 5 bases, and 20 bases separated the two germline ends. The CDR3 sequence is CASSLGLRTGYGTGELFF. In DNA form, the CDR3 reads TGTGCCAGCAGCTTGGGCCTTAGAACGGGGTATGGAACCGGGGAGCTGTTTTTT.

V is TRBV29-1 and J is TRBJ1-5, with D maybe TRBD1 (5 bases). CDR1 and CDR2 (germline): SQVTM, ANQGSEA. V lost 4 bases, J lost 2 bases, and 12 bases lay in between. There are 14 residues in the CDR3. The CDR3 DNA follows: TGCAGCGTTGGGGGTAGGGGAGGCAATCAGCCCCAGCATTTT. Encoded protein: CSVGGRGGNQPQHF.

The J gene is TRBJ1-3, the V gene TRBV25-1, with D perhaps matching TRBD1 (6 bases). The V end was cut by 8 bases, the J end by 4 bases, with 9 bases between. The CDR3 is 12 amino acids. Germline CDR1 MGHDK, CDR2 SYGVNS. The CDR3 here is CASPDRGNTIYF. The DNA for the CDR3 is TGTGCCAGCCCTGACAGGGGAAACACCATATATTTT.

The rearrangement uses TRBV6-5 and TRBJ2-7, with TRBD1 identical over 8 bases. Germline CDR1 MNHEY, CDR2 SVGAGI. Germline trimming cut 6 bases from V and 7 bases from J; bases unmatched to any gene: 11. The CDR3 has 14 amino acids. CDR3 DNA sequence: TGTGCCAGCAGAAAACAGGGGGTGTTGGGTGAGCAGTACTTC. The encoded protein is CASRKQGVLGEQYF.

The V gene is TRBV6-6, the J gene TRBJ2-2; D is unresolved. Per germline, CDR1 MNHNY and CDR2 SVGAGI (reference sequence). CDR3 size: 12 residues. The CDR3 region has the DNA TGTTTGAGTATAAGTTCCGTCGGGGAGCTGTTTTTT. It yields the protein CLSISSVGELFF.

This chain joins TRBV7-6 and TRBJ2-5; 7 nucleotides match TRBD2. The CDR3 covers 15 residues. Germline CDR1 is SGHVS and CDR2 is FNYEAQ. J gave up 2 bases and V 1 base, and 4 bases lay outside the gene matches. CDR3 residues: CASSLGGGMQETQYF. In nucleotides, the CDR3 is TGTGCCAGCAGCTTAGGGGGGGGGATGCAAGAGACCCAGTACTTC.

This clone was seen more than once but under ten times. The J gene is TRBJ2-7, the V gene TRBV18, with D uncertain. The CDR3 sequence is 14 residues long. Per germline, CDR1 KGHSH and CDR2 LQKENI. Trimming stripped 6 bases from V and 5 bases from J, with 17 bases between. In DNA form, the CDR3 reads TGTGCCAGCTCCCCAGGAGCCTTTCGGGACGAGCAGTACTTC. This encodes CASSPGAFRDEQYF.

Notes on this clone: Other DNA sequences in this sample translate to the same CDR3. The chain carries TRBV7-9 and TRBJ1-1; the D gene is possibly TRBD1 (5 bases). In germline, CDR1 is SEHNR, CDR2 FQNEAQ (reference sequence). V lost 1 base and J 5 bases, leaving 8 bases between the germline ends. This CDR3 is built from 13 residues. The CDR3 sequence: CASSLGQRTEAFF. The CDR3, as DNA: TGTGCCAGCAGCTTAGGACAGAGGACTGAAGCTTTCTTT.

The rearrangement links TRBV11-2 to TRBJ1-1, with D possibly being TRBD1 (5 bases). Germline V gene lookup returns CDR1 SGHAT and CDR2 FQNNGV. CDR3 length equals 16 residues. The V end lost 4 bases, the J end lost 4 bases, and 19 bases lay between the germline ends. The CDR3 nucleotides are TGTGCCAGCAGCTATCGATTTACAGGTAATAGCACTGAAGCTTTCTTT. Translating gives CASSYRFTGNSTEAFF.

V is TRBV30 and J is TRBJ2-1; 8 bases agree with TRBD2. Losses at the gene ends were 4 bases for V and 6 bases for J; bases not matched to a gene: 11. Germline CDR1 reads GTSNPN; CDR2 reads SVGIG (reference sequence). The CDR3 length is 15 residues. CDR3 region: CAWNPGLAGLNEQFF. Here the CDR3 DNA reads TGTGCCTGGAACCCCGGACTAGCTGGGCTCAATGAGCAGTTCTTC.

The chain uses TRBV19 and TRBJ2-5; TRBD2 matches 7 bases. V lost 2 bases to trimming and J lost 5 bases; unmatched junction nucleotides: 5. The germline V gene encodes CDR1 LNHDA and CDR2 SQIVND (reference sequence). This CDR3 comprises 14 residues. CDR3 sequence: CASSISGVKETQYF. In nucleotides, the CDR3 is TGTGCCAGTAGTATAAGCGGGGTTAAGGAGACCCAGTACTTC.

This clone showed up just once. The V and J genes are TRBV18 and TRBJ1-5; 7 bases agree with TRBD1. With 5 bases clipped from V and 7 bases from J, the junction kept 8 bases outside the gene matches. Germline assignment: CDR1 KGHSH and CDR2 LQKENI. This CDR3 contains 14 residues. The CDR3 is CASSIQGHGQPQHF. The CDR3 nucleotides read TGTGCCAGCTCAATACAGGGGCACGGACAGCCCCAGCATTTT.

This clone appeared once. The chain uses TRBV27 and TRBJ1-5; 8 bases are a match to TRBD1. With 1 base clipped from V and 3 bases from J, the junction kept 11 bases outside the gene matches. The CDR3 is 18 residues long. CDR1 is MNHEY and CDR2 is SMNVEV in the germline V gene (reference sequence). The CDR3 DNA reads as TGTGCCAGCAGTTTATTTTTCGGGCAGGGGGCCATCAATCAGCCCCAGCATTTT. Protein: CASSLFFGQGAINQPQHF.